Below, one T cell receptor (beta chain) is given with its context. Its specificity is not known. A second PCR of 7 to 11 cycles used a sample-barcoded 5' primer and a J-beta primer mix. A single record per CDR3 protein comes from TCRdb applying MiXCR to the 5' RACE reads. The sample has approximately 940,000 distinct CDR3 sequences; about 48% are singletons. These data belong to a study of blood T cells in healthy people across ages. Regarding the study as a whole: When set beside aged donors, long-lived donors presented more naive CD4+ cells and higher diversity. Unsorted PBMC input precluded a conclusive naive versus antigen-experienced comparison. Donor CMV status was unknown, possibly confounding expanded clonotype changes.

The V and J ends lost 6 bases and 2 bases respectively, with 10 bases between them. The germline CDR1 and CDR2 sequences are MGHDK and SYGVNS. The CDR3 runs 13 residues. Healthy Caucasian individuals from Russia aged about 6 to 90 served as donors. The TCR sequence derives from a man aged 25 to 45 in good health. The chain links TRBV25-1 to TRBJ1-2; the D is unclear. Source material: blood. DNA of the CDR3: TGTGCCAGCAGCGTGACAAGAAACTATGGCTACACCTTC. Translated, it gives CASSVTRNYGYTF.